This is a list of T cell receptor beta chains from one sample in a study of cytomegalovirus exposure and HLA in healthy donors. Sequenced by immunoSEQ multiplex PCR; TCRdb stores in-frame clones only, minus some. The data contain some 82,000 clones, around 85% of them singletons. Sequencing was carried out using PBMCs. These receptors were taken from a woman between 45 and 60 years old in good health and CMV-seronegative. CDR3s include the opening cysteine and the closing phenylalanine or tryptophan.

v_gene: TRBV7-9; j_gene: TRBJ2-5; CDR3aa: CASSSGLAEYQETQYF
v_gene: TRBV5-1; j_gene: TRBJ1-1; CDR3aa: CASSFGTNTEAFF
v_gene: TRBV6-6; j_gene: TRBJ1-1; CDR3aa: CASSHWETEAFF
v_gene: TRBV4-1; j_gene: TRBJ2-7; CDR3aa: CASSQVAGKDYEQYF
v_gene: TRBV25-1; j_gene: TRBJ1-2; CDR3aa: CASSGGRVSGYTF
v_gene: TRBV27; j_gene: TRBJ2-7; CDR3aa: CASSLAGGRLGQYF
v_gene: TRBV14; j_gene: TRBJ1-4; CDR3aa: CASSRARMEKLFF
v_gene: TRBV7-8; j_gene: TRBJ2-1; CDR3aa: CASSLGGLGIEQFF
v_gene: TRBV6-1; j_gene: TRBJ1-1; CDR3aa: CASSGRGKVTEAFF
v_gene: TRBV27; j_gene: TRBJ2-5; CDR3aa: CASSPGLALETQYF
v_gene: TRBV7-2; j_gene: TRBJ1-1; CDR3aa: CASSLVGDTEAFF
v_gene: TRBV4-1; j_gene: -; CDR3aa: CASSQETWASYEQYF
v_gene: TRBV5-1; j_gene: TRBJ2-7; CDR3aa: CASSLTGGVYEQYF
v_gene: TRBV19; j_gene: TRBJ1-5; CDR3aa: CASRTGYSNQPQHF
v_gene: TRBV4-2; j_gene: TRBJ1-1; CDR3aa: CASVTGGTEAFF
v_gene: TRBV23-1; j_gene: TRBJ2-1; CDR3aa: CASSQSVRDSSYNEQFF
v_gene: TRBV19; j_gene: TRBJ2-2; CDR3aa: CASRPDITPGELFF
v_gene: TRBV5-4; j_gene: TRBJ2-6; CDR3aa: CASSLRVEANVLTF
v_gene: TRBV27; j_gene: TRBJ1-1; CDR3aa: CASSLRDRLHTEAFF
v_gene: TRBV7-3; j_gene: TRBJ2-6; CDR3aa: CASSSNRRGSGANVLTF
v_gene: TRBV5-1; j_gene: TRBJ2-5; CDR3aa: CASSSPHRPLGGSGRETQYF
v_gene: TRBV5-1; j_gene: TRBJ2-6; CDR3aa: CASSLGRTGSGANVLTF
v_gene: TRBV4-1; j_gene: TRBJ2-5; CDR3aa: CASSQGWGEEETQYF
v_gene: TRBV4-1; j_gene: TRBJ2-2; CDR3aa: CATEPGQGNGELFF
v_gene: TRBV28; j_gene: TRBJ1-1; CDR3aa: CASSNGGGTEAFF
v_gene: TRBV6-1; j_gene: TRBJ2-1; CDR3aa: CAAGGRAGNNEQFF
v_gene: TRBV9; j_gene: TRBJ2-1; CDR3aa: CASSVAGAYNEQFF
v_gene: TRBV5-8; j_gene: TRBJ2-1; CDR3aa: CASSLGGTVLYEQFF
v_gene: TRBV4-3; j_gene: TRBJ1-1; CDR3aa: CASSPETGTEAFF
v_gene: TRBV5-4; j_gene: TRBJ1-1; CDR3aa: CASSLGGGTEAFF
v_gene: TRBV14; j_gene: TRBJ2-7; CDR3aa: CASSQRLAGRAHEQYF
v_gene: TRBV27; j_gene: TRBJ1-2; CDR3aa: CASSLSGDRGGYGYTF
v_gene: TRBV5-6; j_gene: TRBJ1-1; CDR3aa: CASSGQANTEAFF
v_gene: TRBV7-6; j_gene: TRBJ1-3; CDR3aa: CASSREPGQIVSGNTIYF
v_gene: TRBV6-5; j_gene: TRBJ2-2; CDR3aa: CASSSLSGELFF
v_gene: TRBV6-1; j_gene: TRBJ2-2; CDR3aa: CASSDPSGSNTGELFF
v_gene: TRBV7-2; j_gene: TRBJ2-1; CDR3aa: CASSLDGSSYNEQFF
v_gene: TRBV5-4; j_gene: TRBJ1-2; CDR3aa: CASSLDRGDGYTF
v_gene: TRBV23-1; j_gene: TRBJ1-4; CDR3aa: CASSQSRGISEKLFF
v_gene: TRBV19; j_gene: TRBJ2-7; CDR3aa: CASSTNGQGSYEQYF
v_gene: TRBV4-1; j_gene: TRBJ2-7; CDR3aa: CASSQEQGIEQYF
v_gene: TRBV9; j_gene: TRBJ1-4; CDR3aa: CASSVLTGDGEKLFF
v_gene: TRBV19; j_gene: TRBJ1-5; CDR3aa: CASSTYADREGSSNQPQHF
v_gene: TRBV7-6; j_gene: TRBJ2-2; CDR3aa: CASRSYYPGELFF
v_gene: TRBV5-1; j_gene: TRBJ2-1; CDR3aa: CASSLRTGEVINEQFF
v_gene: TRBV5-1; j_gene: TRBJ2-1; CDR3aa: CASSLDRGYNEQFF
v_gene: TRBV2; j_gene: TRBJ1-5; CDR3aa: CASSGGQGAGNQPQHF
v_gene: TRBV7-2; j_gene: TRBJ1-5; CDR3aa: CASSPWREGVSPNQPQHF
v_gene: TRBV4-3; j_gene: TRBJ1-1; CDR3aa: CASSQGTAEVEAFF
v_gene: TRBV11-1; j_gene: -; CDR3aa: CASSLSLASNEQYF
v_gene: TRBV10-2; j_gene: TRBJ2-2; CDR3aa: CAGSEDFRREGTGELFF
v_gene: TRBV4-2; j_gene: TRBJ1-5; CDR3aa: CASSQDVGLLNQPQHF
v_gene: TRBV5-1; j_gene: TRBJ2-3; CDR3aa: CASRPTSRDTQYF